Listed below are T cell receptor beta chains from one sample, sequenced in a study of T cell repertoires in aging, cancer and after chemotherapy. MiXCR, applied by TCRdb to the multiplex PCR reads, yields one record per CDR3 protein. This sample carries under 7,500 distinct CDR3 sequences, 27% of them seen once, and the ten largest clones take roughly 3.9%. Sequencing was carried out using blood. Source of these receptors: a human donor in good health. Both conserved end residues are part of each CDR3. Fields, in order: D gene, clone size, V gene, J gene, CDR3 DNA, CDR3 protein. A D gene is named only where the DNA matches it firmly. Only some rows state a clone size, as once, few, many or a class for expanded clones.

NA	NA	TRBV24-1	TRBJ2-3	TGTGCCACCAGTGGATTGGGTAGCGGCACAGATACGCAGTATTTT	CATSGLGSGTDTQYF
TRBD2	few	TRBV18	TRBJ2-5	TGTGCCAGCTCACCAAGCGGGAGAGAGACCCAGTACTTC	CASSPSGRETQYF
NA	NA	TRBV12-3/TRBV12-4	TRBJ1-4	TGTGCCAGCAGCCCGTGGAGGGCTAATGAAAAACTGTTTTTT	CASSPWRANEKLFF
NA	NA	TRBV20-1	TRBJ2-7	TGCAGTGCTAGGGGGCCGTTGGACTACGAGCAGTACTTC	CSARGPLDYEQYF
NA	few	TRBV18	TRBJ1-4	TGTGCCAGCTCACCACAACCGTGGACGGCAACTAATGAAAAACTGTTTTTT	CASSPQPWTATNEKLFF
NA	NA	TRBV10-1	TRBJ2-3	TGCGCCAGCAGCGTAGACGGAAGCACAGATACGCAGTATTTT	CASSVDGSTDTQYF
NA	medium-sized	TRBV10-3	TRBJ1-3	TGTGCCATCGCCAGCCAGGGAGGCGGAAACACCATATATTTT	CAIASQGGGNTIYF
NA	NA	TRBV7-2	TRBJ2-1	TGTGCCAGCGGTCCCGTCGTATCCTACAATGAGCAGTTCTTC	CASGPVVSYNEQFF
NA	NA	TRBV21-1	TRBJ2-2	TGTGCCAGCACCTCAATTGTAGCGGTGGGGGGAACCGGGGAGCTGTTTTTT	CASTSIVAVGGTGELFF
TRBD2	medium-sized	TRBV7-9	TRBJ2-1	TGTGCCAGCATCGTAGCGGGAGCCTACAATGAGCAGTTCTTC	CASIVAGAYNEQFF
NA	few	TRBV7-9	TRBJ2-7	TGTGCCAGCAGCTTAGCGCTCCGGTGGAGGTCCTACGAGCAGTACTTC	CASSLALRWRSYEQYF
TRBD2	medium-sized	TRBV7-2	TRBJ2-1	TGTGCCAGCAGCTTAGGGGGGGGATACTACAATGAGCAGTTCTTC	CASSLGGGYYNEQFF
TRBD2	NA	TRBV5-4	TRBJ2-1	TGTGCCAGCAGCTTTGGCGTCAGCGGGAGGAGCTCCTACAATGAGCAGTTCTTC	CASSFGVSGRSSYNEQFF
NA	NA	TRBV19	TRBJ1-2	TGTGCCAGTAGTACGCTTGGACTGATTAACTATGGCTACACCTTC	CASSTLGLINYGYTF
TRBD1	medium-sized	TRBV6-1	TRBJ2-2	TGTGCCAGCCCTATGGACAGGGACACCGGGGAGCTGTTTTTT	CASPMDRDTGELFF
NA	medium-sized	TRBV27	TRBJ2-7	TGTGCCAGCAGTTTACAGGGGTTGTCCTACGAGCAGTACTTC	CASSLQGLSYEQYF
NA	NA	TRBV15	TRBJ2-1	TGTGCCACCGCTGGGGAGAGTGGTTTATCCTACAATGAGCAGTTCTTC	CATAGESGLSYNEQFF
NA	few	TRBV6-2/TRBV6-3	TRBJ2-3	TGTGCCAGCAGTTATTGGCTTCCAGGCACAGATACGCAGTATTTT	CASSYWLPGTDTQYF
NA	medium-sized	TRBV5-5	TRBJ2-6	TGTGCGTCAGGTTGGTCTGGGGCCAACGTCCTGACTTTC	CASGWSGANVLTF
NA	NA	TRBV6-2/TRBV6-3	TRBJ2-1	TGTGCCAGCAGTACCCGGCGGGACAACTGGGAGCAGTTCTTC	CASSTRRDNWEQFF
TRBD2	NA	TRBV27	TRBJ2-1	TGTGCCAGCAGTAGCGGGAGTAGGTCCTACAATGAGCAGTTCTTC	CASSSGSRSYNEQFF
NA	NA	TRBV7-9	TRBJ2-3	TGTGCCCTGGGCTGGCCACGCACAGATACGCAGTATTTT	CALGWPRTDTQYF
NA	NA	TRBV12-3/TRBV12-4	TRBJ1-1	TGTGCCAGCAGTTTCGTGGGGGCAAGGGACACTGAAGCTTTCTTT	CASSFVGARDTEAFF
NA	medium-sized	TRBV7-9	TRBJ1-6	TGTGCCAGCAGCTTAACCAGCCATAATTCACCCCTCCACTTT	CASSLTSHNSPLHF
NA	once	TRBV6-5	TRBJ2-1	TGTGCCAGCAGACAAATGGGGACCGATGAGCAGTTCTTC	CASRQMGTDEQFF
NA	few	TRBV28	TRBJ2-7	TGTGCCACCACGACTAGTCTCTCCTACGAGCAGTACTTC	CATTTSLSYEQYF
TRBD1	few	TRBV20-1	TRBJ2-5	TGCAGTGCTCTCACCAGGGGGTACCAAGAGACCCAGTACTTC	CSALTRGYQETQYF
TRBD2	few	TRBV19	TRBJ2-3	TGTGCCAGTAGTTTACCGGGAGGCCCAGAGGGGGATACGCAGTATTTT	CASSLPGGPEGDTQYF
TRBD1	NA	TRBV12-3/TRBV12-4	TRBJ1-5	TGTGCCAGCAGTTCAGGACAGGGGGCAATGAGCAATCAGCCCCAGCATTTT	CASSSGQGAMSNQPQHF
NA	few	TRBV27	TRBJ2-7	TGTGCCAGCAGTCCACTTGTGGGGGGCGGGAGTAACGAGCAGTACTTC	CASSPLVGGGSNEQYF
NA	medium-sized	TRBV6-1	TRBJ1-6	TGTGCCAGCAGGGAACAGGGTGGACTGTATAATTCACCCCTCCACTTT	CASREQGGLYNSPLHF
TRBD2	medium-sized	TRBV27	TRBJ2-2	TGTGCCAGCAGTTTATCTAGCGGGAGCAACACCGGGGAGCTGTTTTTT	CASSLSSGSNTGELFF
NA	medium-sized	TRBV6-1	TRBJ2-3	TGTGCCAGCACCGGGATTAGCACAGATACGCAGTATTTT	CASTGISTDTQYF
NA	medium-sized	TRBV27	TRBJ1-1	TGTGCCAGCAGTATTCGACGTGGGGACACTGAAGCTTTCTTT	CASSIRRGDTEAFF
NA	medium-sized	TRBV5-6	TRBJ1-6	TGTGCCAGCAGCTTGGAGAGGATAGGTCCCCTCCACTTT	CASSLERIGPLHF
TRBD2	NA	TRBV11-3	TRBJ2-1	TGTGCCAGCAGCTTGACTAGCGGGAGGGAGGGTGAGCAGTTCTTC	CASSLTSGREGEQFF
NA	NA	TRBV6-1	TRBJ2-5	TGTGCCAGCAGTGAAGCCGGGAACCAGTACTTC	CASSEAGNQYF
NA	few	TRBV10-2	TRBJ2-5	TGCGCCAGCACCCCTCAGGGAAGAGGAGAGACCCAGTACTTC	CASTPQGRGETQYF
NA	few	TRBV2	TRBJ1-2	TGTGCCAGCACGTCTACAGCTGGTTGGTCAAACTATGGCTACACCTTC	CASTSTAGWSNYGYTF
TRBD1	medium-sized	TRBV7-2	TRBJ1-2	TGTGCCAGCAGCTCAAGGGGGCCTAGGTATGGCTACACCTTC	CASSSRGPRYGYTF
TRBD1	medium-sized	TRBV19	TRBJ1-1	TGTGCCAGTAGTATAGAGCGAGACAGGGCCTATGGGACTGAAGCTTTCTTT	CASSIERDRAYGTEAFF
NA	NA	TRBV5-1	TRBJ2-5	TGCGCCAGCAGCCCAGGTGGCCAGGCGGAAGCGACCCAGTACTTC	CASSPGGQAEATQYF
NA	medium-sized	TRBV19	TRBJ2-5	TGTGCCAGTAGCCCTCGTTGGGGGGAGACCCAGTACTTC	CASSPRWGETQYF
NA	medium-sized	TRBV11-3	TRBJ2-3	TGTGCCAGCAGCTTAATTGGGGATACGCAGTATTTT	CASSLIGDTQYF
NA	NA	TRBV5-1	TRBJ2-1	TGTGCCAGCAGCTTAGCAGACGTTCCGAGGGGTGAGCAGTTCTTC	CASSLADVPRGEQFF
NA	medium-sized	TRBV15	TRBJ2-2	TGTGCCACCAGCAGAGGTCGGGGGGCAACCGGGGAGCTGTTTTTT	CATSRGRGATGELFF